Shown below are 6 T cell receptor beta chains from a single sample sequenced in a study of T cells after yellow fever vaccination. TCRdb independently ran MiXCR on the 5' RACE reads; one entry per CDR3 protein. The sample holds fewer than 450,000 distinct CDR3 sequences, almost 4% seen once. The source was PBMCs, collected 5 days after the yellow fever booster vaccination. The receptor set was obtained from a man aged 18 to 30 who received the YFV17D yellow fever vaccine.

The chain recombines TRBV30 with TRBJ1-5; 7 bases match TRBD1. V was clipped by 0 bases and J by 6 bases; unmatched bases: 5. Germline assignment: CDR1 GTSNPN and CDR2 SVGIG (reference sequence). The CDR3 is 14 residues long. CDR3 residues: CAWSVETGIQPQHF. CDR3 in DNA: TGTGCCTGGAGTGTAGAGACAGGGATTCAGCCCCAGCATTTT.

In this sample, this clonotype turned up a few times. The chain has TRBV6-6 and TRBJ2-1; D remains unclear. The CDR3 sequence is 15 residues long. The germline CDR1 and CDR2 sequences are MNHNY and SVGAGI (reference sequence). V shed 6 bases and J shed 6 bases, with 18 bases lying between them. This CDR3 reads CASRFDPNSGNEQFF. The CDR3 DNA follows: TGTGCCAGCAGATTCGACCCGAACTCGGGCAATGAGCAGTTCTTC.

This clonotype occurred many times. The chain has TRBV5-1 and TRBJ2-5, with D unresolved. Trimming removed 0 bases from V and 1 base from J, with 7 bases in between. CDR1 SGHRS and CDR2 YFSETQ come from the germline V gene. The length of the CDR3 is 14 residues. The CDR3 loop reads CASSLAAGQETQYF. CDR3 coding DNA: TGCGCCAGCAGCTTGGCGGCAGGCCAAGAGACCCAGTACTTC.

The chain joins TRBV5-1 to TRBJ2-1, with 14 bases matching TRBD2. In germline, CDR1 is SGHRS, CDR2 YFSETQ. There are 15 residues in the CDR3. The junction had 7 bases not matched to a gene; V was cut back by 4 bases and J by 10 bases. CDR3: CASSNRTSGGREQFF. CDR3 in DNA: TGCGCCAGCAGCAACCGGACTAGCGGGGGGCGCGAGCAGTTCTTC.

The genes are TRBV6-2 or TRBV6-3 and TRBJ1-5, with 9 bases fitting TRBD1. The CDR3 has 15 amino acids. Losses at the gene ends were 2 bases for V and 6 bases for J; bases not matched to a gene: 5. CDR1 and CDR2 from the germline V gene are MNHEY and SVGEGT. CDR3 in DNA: TGTGCCAGCAGTTACCTCACAGGGGGCGTTCAGCCCCAGCATTTT. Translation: CASSYLTGGVQPQHF.

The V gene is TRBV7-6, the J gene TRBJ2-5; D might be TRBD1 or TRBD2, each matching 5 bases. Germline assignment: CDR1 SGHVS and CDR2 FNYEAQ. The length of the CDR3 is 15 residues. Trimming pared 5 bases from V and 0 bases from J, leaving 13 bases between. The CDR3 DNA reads TGTGCCAGCAGCCCGGGACGCTTGTACCAAGAGACCCAGTACTTC. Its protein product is CASSPGRLYQETQYF.